This entry is about one T cell receptor (beta chain). Its antigen remains unknown. A second roughly 7 to 11 cycle PCR used barcoded and J-beta primers. TCRdb reprocessed the 5' RACE reads with MiXCR, giving one entry per CDR3 protein. The sample yields 910,000 or so distinct CDR3 sequences, roughly 51% seen once. The data derive from a study of blood T cells in healthy people across ages. Study-wide results and limits: The donors' CMV status was not determined, possibly confounding changes in expanded clonotypes. The authors considered diversity estimates from one million T cells to be underestimates.

A minimum of 7 million PBMCs was isolated per sample. From germline, CDR1 is SGHTA and CDR2 FQGNSA. V lost 1 base to trimming and J lost 3 bases, with 7 bases between them. The CDR3 is 14 residues long. The genes are TRBV7-2 and TRBJ2-1; D may be TRBD1 (6 bases). This TCR came from a woman in her sixties or seventies in good health. What was sequenced was blood. The chain's CDR3 is CASSLGDNYNEQFF. In DNA, the CDR3 is TGTGCCAGCAGCTTAGGGGACAACTACAATGAGCAGTTCTTC.